This entry lists 14 T cell receptor beta chains sequenced from one sample in a study of cytomegalovirus exposure and HLA in healthy donors (TCRdb year 2017). The method was the immunoSEQ multiplex PCR assay. For the multiplex PCR, a mixture combining 60 forward primers for TCR Vbeta segments and 13 reverse primers for TCR Jbeta segments was used. TCRdb stores this immuneACCESS table with in-frame sequences only. Part of the clones is absent; in the studies checked, under half of the shortfall reflects unresolved V genes, and no reason is known for the rest. A total of about 120,000 clones appear in this sample, about 10% of them only once. The ten largest clonotypes hold about 3% of the sample. The sequenced material came from PBMCs. The receptors were gathered from a man aged 30-40 years in good health and CMV-seronegative.

The chain links TRBV11-3 to TRBJ2-5; a possible D gene is TRBD1 (6 bases). The CDR3 is 15 amino acids. The germline CDR1 and CDR2 sequences are SGHNT and YENEEA. Trimming took off 5 bases at V and 0 bases at J, with 13 bases between the two ends. CDR3 loop: CASSGAGVDQETQYF. DNA of the CDR3: TGTGCCAGCAGCGGGGCAGGGGTTGACCAAGAGACCCAGTACTTC. The entire variable domain, with the rest obtained from reference TRBV11-3 and TRBJ2-5, is as follows: EAGVVQSPRYKIIEKKQPVAFWCNPISGHNTLYWYLQNLGQGPELLIRYENEEAVDDSQLPKDRFSAERLKGVDSTLKIQPAELGDSAVYLCASSGAGVDQETQYFGPGTRLLVL.

The chain links TRBV30 to TRBJ1-1; 8 nucleotides align to TRBD1. The CDR3 extends over 14 amino acids. Per the germline V gene, CDR1 is GTSNPN and CDR2 is SVGIG (reference sequence). The J segment lost 5 bases and the V segment lost 2 bases, leaving 7 bases of the junction unmatched. The CDR3 DNA follows: TGTGCCTGGAGTTCGGGCAGGGGGCAGACTGAAGCTTTCTTT. Its protein product is CAWSSGRGQTEAFF. The variable domain in full, with the rest retrieved from reference TRBV30 and TRBJ1-1, is SQTIHQWPATLVQPVGSPLSLECTVEGTSNPNLYWYRQAAGRGLQLLFYSVGIGQISSEVPQNLSASRPQDRQFILSSKKLLLSDSGFYLCAWSSGRGQTEAFFGQGTRLTVV.

This clone showed up just a few times. The chain uses TRBV6-6 and TRBJ2-3; 9 bases align to TRBD1. This CDR3 has 15 residues. The V segment lost 5 bases and the J segment 4 bases; nucleotides outside the gene matches: 7. Germline V CDR1 and CDR2: MNHNY, SVGAGI (reference sequence). CDR3 DNA: TGTGCCAGCAGTGTTGGACAGGGGTCCTCAGATACGCAGTATTTT. Translating it yields CASSVGQGSSDTQYF.

This clone was counted a few times. This chain connects TRBV5-4 to TRBJ2-7; TRBD1 aligns across 10 bases. With 4 bases clipped from V and 3 bases from J, the junction kept 4 bases outside the gene matches. Looked up from germline, CDR1 is SGHNT and CDR2 is YYREEE (reference sequence). The CDR3 loop spans 14 amino acids. DNA of the CDR3: TGTGCCAGCAGCAGACAGGGGGCAAACTACGAGCAGTACTTC. Translated, it gives CASSRQGANYEQYF.

The table lists this clone with a few counts. This rearrangement joins TRBV5-6 to TRBJ1-1; possibly TRBD1 for D (5 bases). Germline assignment: CDR1 SGHDT and CDR2 YYEEEE. V dropped 2 bases and J dropped 5 bases, with 10 bases sitting between them. This CDR3 comprises 13 residues. The CDR3 loop reads CASSLYRGTEAFF. For the CDR3, the DNA is TGTGCCAGCAGCTTATACCGGGGGACTGAAGCTTTCTTT.

This clone was counted a few times. The rearrangement joins TRBV28 to TRBJ1-4; D might be TRBD1 (6 bases). Trimming took off 2 bases at V and 5 bases at J, with 9 bases between the two ends. There are 14 residues in the CDR3. CDR1 is MDHEN, CDR2 SYDVKM, per germline. CDR3 protein: CASSLRGGNEKLFF. CDR3 DNA: TGTGCCAGCAGTTTAAGGGGGGGGAATGAAAAACTGTTTTTT.

This clone has just a few counts. The chain combines TRBV5-6 with TRBJ1-1; 7 bases match TRBD1. Germline values: CDR1 SGHDT, CDR2 YYEEEE. The CDR3 runs 15 residues. Losses at the gene ends were 0 bases for V and 4 bases for J; bases not matched to a gene: 6. The CDR3 reads CASSLGRGDLTEAFF. The CDR3 nucleotides read TGTGCCAGCAGCTTGGGCAGGGGGGATCTCACTGAAGCTTTCTTT.

The sample holds a few counts of this clone. This chain links TRBV10-3 with TRBJ2-5; D gene ambiguous. The CDR3 runs 13 residues. Trimming took off 2 bases at V and 1 base at J, with 5 bases between the two ends. Germline-derived CDR1 and CDR2 are ENHRY and SYGVKD. The CDR3 DNA is TGTGCCATCAGTGAGGGTAGCCAAGAGACCCAGTACTTC. Amino acids: CAISEGSQETQYF.

The chain uses TRBV10-2 and TRBJ2-7, with no clear D. The germline V gene has CDR1 WSHSY and CDR2 SAAADI. CDR3 size: 16 residues. V shed 4 bases and J shed 7 bases, with 23 bases lying between them. The CDR3 DNA is TGCGCCAGCAGTGGCACAGACACCTACCTTTCGGAAGAGCAGTACTTC. This encodes CASSGTDTYLSEEQYF.

This chain joins TRBV5-5 and TRBJ2-7; TRBD1 matches at 9 bases. The length of the CDR3 is 15 residues. Trimming cost V 4 bases and J 2 bases; bases outside gene matches: 7. The germline CDR1 and CDR2 sequences are SGHKS and YYEKEE (reference sequence). The CDR3 here is CASSRSGTGTYEQYF. The CDR3 DNA follows: TGTGCCAGCAGCCGATCCGGGACAGGGACCTACGAGCAGTACTTC. The full variable domain, rest sourced from reference TRBV5-5 and TRBJ2-7, is DAGVTQSPTHLIKTRGQQVTLRCSPISGHKSVSWYQQVLGQGPQFIFQYYEKEERGRGNFPDRFSARQFPNYSSELNVNALLLGDSALYLCASSRSGTGTYEQYFGPGTRLTVT.

This clone was recorded a few times. The chain recombines TRBV6-4 with TRBJ2-1; the match to TRBD2 covers 14 bases. J was trimmed by 6 bases and V by 3 bases; bases with no gene match: 1. Germline lookup yields CDR1 MRHNA and CDR2 SNTAGT. CDR3 size: 15 residues. The CDR3 DNA follows: TGTGCCAGCAGTGAGGGGACTAGCGGGAGCAATGAGCAGTTCTTC. Translating gives CASSEGTSGSNEQFF.

This clone has a handful of counts. The chain combines TRBV5-6 with TRBJ2-7; the match to TRBD1 covers 10 bases. The CDR3 contains 15 residues. Germline loops: CDR1 SGHDT, CDR2 YYEEEE. V was clipped by 4 bases and J by 5 bases; unmatched bases: 9. The CDR3 sequence: CASSPTGTGVNEQYF. The CDR3 DNA follows: TGTGCCAGCAGCCCGACCGGGACAGGGGTAAACGAGCAGTACTTC. Looking up the rest from reference TRBV5-6 and TRBJ2-7 gives the full variable domain: DAGVTQSPTHLIKTRGQQVTLRCSPKSGHDTVSWYQQALGQGPQFIFQYYEEEERQRGNFPDRFSGHQFPNYSSELNVNALLLGDSALYLCASSPTGTGVNEQYFGPGTRLTVT.

The table lists this clone with a few counts. The CDR3 here is CASSQGSKGAIRQPQHF. DNA of the CDR3: TGCGCCAGCAGCCAAGGGAGTAAAGGGGCGATAAGGCAGCCCCAGCATTTT. The chain has TRBV4-1 and TRBJ1-5; a possible D gene is TRBD1 (5 bases). The CDR3 loop spans 17 amino acids. Germline CDR1 is MGHRA and CDR2 is YSYEKL. V was pared by 1 base and J by 7 bases, with 20 bases between.

The chain uses TRBV9 and TRBJ2-3, with 8 nucleotides matching TRBD2. Germline assignment: CDR1 SGDLS and CDR2 YYNGEE. The CDR3 is made up of 14 amino acids. The V segment lost 3 bases and the J segment 3 bases; nucleotides outside the gene matches: 3. CDR3 in DNA: TGTGCCAGCAGCGCAGCGGGAGAAACAGATACGCAGTATTTT. Protein product: CASSAAGETDTQYF.